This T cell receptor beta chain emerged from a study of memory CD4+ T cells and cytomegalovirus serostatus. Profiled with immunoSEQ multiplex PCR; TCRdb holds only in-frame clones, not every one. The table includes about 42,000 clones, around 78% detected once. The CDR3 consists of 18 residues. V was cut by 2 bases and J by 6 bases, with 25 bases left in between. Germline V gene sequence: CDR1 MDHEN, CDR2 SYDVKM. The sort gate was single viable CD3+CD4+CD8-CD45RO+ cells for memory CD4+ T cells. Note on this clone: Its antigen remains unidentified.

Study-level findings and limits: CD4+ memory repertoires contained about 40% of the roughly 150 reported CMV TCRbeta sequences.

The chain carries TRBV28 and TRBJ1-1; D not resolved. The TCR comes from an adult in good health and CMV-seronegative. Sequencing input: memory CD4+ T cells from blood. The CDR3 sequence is CASSLSYRDSSVGAEAFF. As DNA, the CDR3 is TGTGCCAGCAGTTTAAGTTATCGAGACTCGTCGGTGGGCGCTGAAGCTTTCTTT.